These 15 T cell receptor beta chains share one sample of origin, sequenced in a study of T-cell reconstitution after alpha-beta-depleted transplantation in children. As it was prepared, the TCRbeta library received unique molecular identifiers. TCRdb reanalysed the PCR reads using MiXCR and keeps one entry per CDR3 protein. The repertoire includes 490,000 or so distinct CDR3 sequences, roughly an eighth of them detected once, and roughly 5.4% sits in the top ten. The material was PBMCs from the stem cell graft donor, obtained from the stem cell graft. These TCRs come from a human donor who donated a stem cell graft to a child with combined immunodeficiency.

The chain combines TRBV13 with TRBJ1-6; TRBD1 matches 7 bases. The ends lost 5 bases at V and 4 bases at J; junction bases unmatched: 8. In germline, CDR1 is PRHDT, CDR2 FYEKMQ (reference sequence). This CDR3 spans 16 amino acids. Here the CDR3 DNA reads TGTGCCAGCAGCCCCCAGGGACAGAAATATAATTCACCCCTCCACTTT. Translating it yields CASSPQGQKYNSPLHF.

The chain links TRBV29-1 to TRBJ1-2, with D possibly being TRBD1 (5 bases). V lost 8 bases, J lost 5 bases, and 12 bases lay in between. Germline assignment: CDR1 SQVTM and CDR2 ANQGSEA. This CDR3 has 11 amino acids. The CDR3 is CSTWGLYGYTF. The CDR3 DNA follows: TGCAGCACTTGGGGGTTGTATGGCTACACCTTC.

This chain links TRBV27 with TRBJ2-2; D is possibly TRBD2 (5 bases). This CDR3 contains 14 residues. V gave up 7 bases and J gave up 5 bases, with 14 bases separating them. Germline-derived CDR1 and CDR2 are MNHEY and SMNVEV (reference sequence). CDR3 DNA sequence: TGTGCCAGCACCGTTACACGGGGTACCGGGGAGCTGTTTTTT. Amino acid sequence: CASTVTRGTGELFF.

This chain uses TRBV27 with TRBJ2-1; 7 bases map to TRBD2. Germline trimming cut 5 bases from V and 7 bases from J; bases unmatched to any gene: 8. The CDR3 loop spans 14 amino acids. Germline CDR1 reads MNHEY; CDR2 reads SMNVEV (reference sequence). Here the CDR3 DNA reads TGTGCCAGCAGTCTCCGGGGACTACAGAATGAGCAGTTCTTC. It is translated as CASSLRGLQNEQFF.

In DNA, the CDR3 is TGTGCCATCAGTGTGCGGCTAGCGGGAGAAGGGGGTTACAATGAGCAGTTCTTC. Protein sequence: CAISVRLAGEGGYNEQFF. The chain couples TRBV10-3 to TRBJ2-1; 10 bases are shared with TRBD2. This CDR3 comprises 18 residues. Germline-derived CDR1 and CDR2 are ENHRY and SYGVKD. V gave up 4 bases and J gave up 4 bases; unmatched junction bases: 13.

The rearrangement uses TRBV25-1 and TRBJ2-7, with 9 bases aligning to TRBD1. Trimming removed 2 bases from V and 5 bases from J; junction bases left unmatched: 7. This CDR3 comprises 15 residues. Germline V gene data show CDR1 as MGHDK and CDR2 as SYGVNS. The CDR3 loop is CASSEPGTGMNEQYF. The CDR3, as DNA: TGTGCCAGCAGTGAACCAGGGACAGGGATGAACGAGCAGTACTTC.

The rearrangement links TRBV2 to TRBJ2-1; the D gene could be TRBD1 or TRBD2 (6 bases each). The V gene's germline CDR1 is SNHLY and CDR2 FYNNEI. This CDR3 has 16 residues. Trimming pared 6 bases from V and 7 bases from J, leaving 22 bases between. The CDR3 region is CASSLDPGASGNEQFF. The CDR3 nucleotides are TGTGCCAGCAGCCTCGACCCGGGGGCGTCGGGTAATGAGCAGTTCTTC. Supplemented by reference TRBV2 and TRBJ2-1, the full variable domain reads EPEVTQTPSHQVTQMGQEVILRCVPISNHLYFYWYRQILGQKVEFLVSFYNNEISEKSEIFDDQFSVERPDGSNFTLKIRSTKLEDSAMYFCASSLDPGASGNEQFFGPGTRLTVL.

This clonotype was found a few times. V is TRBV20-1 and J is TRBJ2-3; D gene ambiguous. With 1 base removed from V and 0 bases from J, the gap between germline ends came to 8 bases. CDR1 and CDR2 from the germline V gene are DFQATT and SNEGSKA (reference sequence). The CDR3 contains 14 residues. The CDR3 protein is CSARARNSTDTQYF. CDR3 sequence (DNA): TGCAGTGCTAGAGCGCGCAATAGCACAGATACGCAGTATTTT.

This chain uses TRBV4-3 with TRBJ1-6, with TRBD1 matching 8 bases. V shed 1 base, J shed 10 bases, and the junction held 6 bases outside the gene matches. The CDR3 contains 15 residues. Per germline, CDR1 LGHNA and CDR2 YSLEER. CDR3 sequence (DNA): TGCGCCAGCAGCCAAGGACAGGGGAAGAACTCACCCCTCCACTTT. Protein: CASSQGQGKNSPLHF.

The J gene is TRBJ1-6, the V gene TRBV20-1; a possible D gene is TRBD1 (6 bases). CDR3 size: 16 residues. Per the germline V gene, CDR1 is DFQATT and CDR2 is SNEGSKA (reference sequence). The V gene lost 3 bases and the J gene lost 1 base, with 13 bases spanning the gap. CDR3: CSARPGGRSYNSPLHF. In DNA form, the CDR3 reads TGCAGTGCTAGGCCGGGGGGCAGGTCCTATAATTCACCCCTCCACTTT.

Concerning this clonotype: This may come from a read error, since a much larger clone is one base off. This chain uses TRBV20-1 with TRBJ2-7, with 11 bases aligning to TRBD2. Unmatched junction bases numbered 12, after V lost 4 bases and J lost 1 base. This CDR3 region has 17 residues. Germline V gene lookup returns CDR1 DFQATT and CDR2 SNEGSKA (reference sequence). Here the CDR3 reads CSAIASASGRMSYEQYF. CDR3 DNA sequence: TGCAGTGCTATCGCCTCTGCTAGCGGGAGGATGTCCTACGAGCAGTACTTC.

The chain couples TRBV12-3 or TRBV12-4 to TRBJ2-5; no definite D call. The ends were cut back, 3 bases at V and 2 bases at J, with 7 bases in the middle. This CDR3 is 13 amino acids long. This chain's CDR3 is CASSLREQETQYF. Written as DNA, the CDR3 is TGTGCCAGCAGTTTGAGAGAACAAGAGACCCAGTACTTC.

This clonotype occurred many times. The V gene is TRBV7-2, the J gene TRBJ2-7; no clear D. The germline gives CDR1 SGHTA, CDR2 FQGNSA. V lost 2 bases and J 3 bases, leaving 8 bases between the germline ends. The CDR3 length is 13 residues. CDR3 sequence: CASSLRVGYEQYF. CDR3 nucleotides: TGTGCCAGCAGCTTACGCGTAGGCTACGAGCAGTACTTC.

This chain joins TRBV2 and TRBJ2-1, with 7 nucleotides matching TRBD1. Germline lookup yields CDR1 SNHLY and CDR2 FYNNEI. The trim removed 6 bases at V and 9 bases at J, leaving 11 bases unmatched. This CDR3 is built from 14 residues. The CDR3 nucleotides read TGTGCCAGCAGGCGCCCGACAGGGTCTATTGAGCAGTTCTTC. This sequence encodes CASRRPTGSIEQFF.

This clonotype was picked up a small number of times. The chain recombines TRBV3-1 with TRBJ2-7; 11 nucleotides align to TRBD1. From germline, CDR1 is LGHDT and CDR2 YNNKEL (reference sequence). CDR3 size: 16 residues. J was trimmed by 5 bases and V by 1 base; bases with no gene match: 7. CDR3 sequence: CASSQGDRGYFDEQYF. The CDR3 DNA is TGTGCCAGCAGCCAAGGGGACAGGGGGTATTTTGACGAGCAGTACTTC.